Described below is a single T cell receptor (beta chain) sequence and its context. Original processing notes: Reference gene primer amplification gave nucleated cell count estimates. Repertoires were generated with immunoSEQ multiplex PCR, while TCRdb's copy carries only in-frame clones and drops some. V and J calls and clone size are given by that table; D and trimming were obtained from the DNA. The sample includes 120,000 or so clones, 70% to 90% of them seen just once. These data come from a study of blood T cell repertoires in COVID-19. Study at large: Acute and convalescent COVID-19 samples came from the United States, Italy and Spain. PBMCs, B-cell-depleted T cells, or T cells provided the cDNA or gDNA that made up the material.

Per germline, CDR1 MNHEY and CDR2 SMNVEV (reference sequence). The CDR3 spans 14 residues. The V and J ends lost 2 bases and 5 bases respectively, with 12 bases between them. This rearrangement joins TRBV27 to TRBJ1-1, with D unresolved. The receptor was derived from a man aged 50 to 59 with acute or convalescent COVID-19. Material: peripheral blood. CDR3 residues: CASSLNPRGTEAFF. CDR3 in DNA: TGTGCCAGCAGTTTAAACCCTCGGGGAACTGAAGCTTTCTTT.